Below are 13 T cell receptor beta chains sequenced from a single sample in a study of CD8 T cells in Susac syndrome. The RNA input was roughly 0.45 to 1 ug, and it was reverse transcribed with random hexamers. TCRdb reprocessed the immunoSEQ multiplex PCR reads with MiXCR, giving one entry per CDR3 protein. The sample holds about 140,000 distinct CDR3 sequences, around 95% seen once. What was sequenced was CD4+ T cells from PBMCs. Every receptor here comes from a human donor with Susac syndrome.

This clonotype was seen just once. V and J are TRBV29-1 and TRBJ1-5; the D gene is possibly TRBD1 (6 bases). V lost 7 bases to trimming and J lost 6 bases, with 16 bases between them. In germline, CDR1 is SQVTM, CDR2 ANQGSEA. The CDR3 totals 13 residues. Written as DNA, the CDR3 is TGCAGCGATACTACAGGGAAGCCTCAGCCCCAGCATTTT. Its protein product is CSDTTGKPQPQHF.

This clonotype showed up just once. The V and J genes are TRBV24-1 and TRBJ2-5; TRBD2 might be the D (6 bases). Trimming cost V 3 bases and J 3 bases, with 10 bases left between them. This CDR3 spans 14 amino acids. Germline CDR1 is KGHDR and CDR2 is SFDVKD. CDR3 in DNA: TGTGCCACCAGTGATGGGACTTCCAAAGAGACCCAGTACTTC. This gives the protein CATSDGTSKETQYF.

The chain couples TRBV29-1 to TRBJ2-1; the D gene is possibly TRBD1 (6 bases). This CDR3 spans 14 amino acids. V lost 3 bases and J lost 6, with 15 bases in between. Germline V gene sequence: CDR1 SQVTM, CDR2 ANQGSEA. CDR3 DNA: TGCAGCGTTGATCGGACAGTGAACCCCAATGAGCAGTTCTTC. Its protein is CSVDRTVNPNEQFF.

V and J are TRBV4-1 and TRBJ2-5; weak D call: TRBD1 (6 bases). CDR3 length: 14 amino acids. The germline CDR1 and CDR2 sequences are MGHRA and YSYEKL. V dropped 0 bases and J dropped 5 bases, with 10 bases sitting between them. In nucleotides, the CDR3 is TGCGCCAGCAGCCAAGAGGGGGCTCAGGAGACCCAGTACTTC. Its translation is CASSQEGAQETQYF.

The chain couples TRBV24-1 to TRBJ1-5, with a possible D match to TRBD1 (5 bases). Trimming removed 9 bases from V and 1 base from J, with 15 bases in between. The CDR3 is 15 residues long. CDR1 is KGHDR and CDR2 is SFDVKD in the germline V gene. CDR3 nucleotide sequence: TGTGCCACCGCTGGGGGGTCCCGGAGCAATCAGCCCCAGCATTTT. Residues: CATAGGSRSNQPQHF.

V usage is TRBV7-2 and J usage is TRBJ1-5; D might be TRBD1 (5 bases). Trimming shortened V by 1 base and J by 7 bases, and 11 bases separated the two germline ends. Germline V gene lookup returns CDR1 SGHTA and CDR2 FQGNSA. This CDR3 has 14 amino acids. The CDR3 nucleotides are TGTGCCAGCAGCTTAGTTGGGGCTAGCCAGCCCCAGCATTTT. Residues: CASSLVGASQPQHF.

The chain is built from TRBV15 and TRBJ2-7, with 9 bases lining up with TRBD2. CDR1 is LNHNV and CDR2 is YYDKDF in the germline V gene (reference sequence). CDR3 length: 16 amino acids. The V gene end was trimmed by 2 bases and the J gene end by 3 bases; junction bases not matched to a gene: 8. The CDR3 nucleotides are TGTGCCACCAGCAGAAATCCTAGCGGGGCATTCTACGAGCAGTACTTC. Translated: CATSRNPSGAFYEQYF.

The chain recombines TRBV10-3 with TRBJ1-5; 9 nucleotides match TRBD1. The length of the CDR3 is 14 residues. V lost 2 bases, J lost 5 bases, and 1 base stayed unmatched. Germline V gene lookup returns CDR1 ENHRY and CDR2 SYGVKD. The CDR3 DNA reads TGTGCCATCAGTGAGGGACAGGGGCATCAGCCCCAGCATTTT. The encoded protein is CAISEGQGHQPQHF.

The chain joins TRBV30 to TRBJ2-7; no definite D call. Trimming cost V 1 base and J 2 bases, with 3 bases left between them. The CDR3 covers 11 residues. Germline lookup yields CDR1 GTSNPN and CDR2 SVGIG (reference sequence). The CDR3 DNA sequence: TGTGCCTGGAGTGGGGCCTACGAGCAGTACTTC. As protein: CAWSGAYEQYF.

The chain carries TRBV20-1 and TRBJ1-2; maybe TRBD1 (5 bases). Germline loops: CDR1 DFQATT, CDR2 SNEGSKA (reference sequence). V was clipped by 0 bases and J by 4 bases, with 12 bases between them. The CDR3 contains 14 residues. This CDR3 reads CSARDPGGFYGYTF. The CDR3, as DNA: TGCAGTGCTAGAGATCCCGGGGGGTTCTATGGCTACACCTTC.

This chain joins TRBV20-1 and TRBJ1-1, with D unclear. V was shortened by 1 base and J by 1 base, with 7 bases between the two germline ends. Germline V CDR1 and CDR2: DFQATT, SNEGSKA (reference sequence). The CDR3 sequence is 13 residues long. Here the CDR3 DNA reads TGCAGTGCTAGAGGCCAGACGAACACTGAAGCTTTCTTT. Its protein is CSARGQTNTEAFF.

The V and J genes are TRBV30 and TRBJ2-2; possibly TRBD1 or TRBD2 for D (5 bases each). V lost 0 bases to trimming and J lost 3 bases, with 8 bases between them. The CDR3 is made up of 14 amino acids. Germline CDR1 reads GTSNPN; CDR2 reads SVGIG (reference sequence). Here the CDR3 DNA reads TGTGCCTGGAGTGTACCGGGACACACCGGGGAGCTGTTTTTT. This gives the protein CAWSVPGHTGELFF.

This chain uses TRBV25-1 with TRBJ1-5; 7 bases agree with TRBD1. Germline trimming cut 3 bases from V and 2 bases from J; bases unmatched to any gene: 7. The CDR3 covers 16 residues. Germline V gene lookup returns CDR1 MGHDK and CDR2 SYGVNS. The CDR3 region has the DNA TGTGCCAGCAGTGACCAGACAGGGAGTGGCAATCAGCCCCAGCATTTT. Its translation: CASSDQTGSGNQPQHF.